Below, 10 T cell receptor beta chains from the same sample are listed, as sequenced in a study of blood T cell repertoires in COVID-19 (dated by TCRdb to about 2020). Library generation was performed with the immunoSEQ multiplex PCR assay. Not all clones reach the TCRdb copy of this immuneACCESS table, which keeps in-frame sequences only. Checked studies attribute under half of the gap to unresolved V genes and leave the rest unexplained. The sample table contains 300,000 to 450,000 clones; only one count was recorded for roughly 86% of them. Approximately 0.93% of the sample lies in the top ten. The sample was PBMCs or T cells enriched from blood (not recorded which). These receptors all come from a woman under 40 who had been exposed to COVID-19.

This chain connects TRBV27 to TRBJ2-7, with 8 bases that match TRBD2. J was trimmed by 1 base and V by 3 bases; bases with no gene match: 5. This CDR3 has 15 amino acids. The germline gives CDR1 MNHEY, CDR2 SMNVEV (reference sequence). This CDR3 is CASSLGLAGSYEQYF. CDR3 DNA sequence: TGTGCCAGCAGTTTGGGTCTAGCGGGTTCCTACGAGCAGTACTTC.

The genes are TRBV27 and TRBJ2-7, with 14 bases lining up with TRBD2. Trimming took 5 bases from V and 3 from J; bases not matched to a gene: 6. Per germline, CDR1 MNHEY and CDR2 SMNVEV (reference sequence). This CDR3 spans 16 amino acids. The CDR3 region has the DNA TGTGCCAGCAGTCTGACTAGCGGGAGGGCCCGCTACGAGCAGTACTTC. Translation gives CASSLTSGRARYEQYF.

The chain couples TRBV7-9 to TRBJ2-7; 9 bases line up with TRBD2. From germline, CDR1 is SEHNR and CDR2 FQNEAQ (reference sequence). This CDR3 comprises 14 residues. Trimming took 1 base from V and 5 from J; bases not matched to a gene: 3. The CDR3 sequence is CASSLGTSVDEQYF. The CDR3 nucleotides read TGTGCCAGCAGCTTAGGGACTAGCGTTGACGAGCAGTACTTC. The full variable domain, completed using reference TRBV7-9 and TRBJ2-7, is DTGVSQNPRHKITKRGQNVTFRCDPISEHNRLYWYRQTLGQGPEFLTYFQNEAQLEKSRLLSDRFSAERPKGSFSTLEIQRTEQGDSAMYLCASSLGTSVDEQYFGPGTRLTVT.

V is TRBV21-1 and J is TRBJ2-7; TRBD1, as called in the table, went unchecked against the DNA. TRBV21-1 is recorded as a pseudogene. This CDR3 region has 15 residues. The CDR3 nucleotides are TGTGCCAGCAGCAATCAGACAGGGCTTACCTACGAGCAGTACTTC. Its translation is CASSNQTGLTYEQYF.

This chain connects TRBV3-1 (or the pseudogene TRBV3-2) to TRBJ2-5, with 8 bases fitting TRBD2. The V gene end was trimmed by 4 bases and the J gene end by 2 bases; junction bases not matched to a gene: 6. The germline gives CDR1 LGHDT, CDR2 YNNKEL (reference sequence). The CDR3 sequence is 15 residues long. This CDR3 is CASSPRLAGQETQYF. CDR3 in DNA: TGTGCCAGCAGCCCCCGTCTAGCGGGTCAAGAGACCCAGTACTTC.

The rearrangement joins TRBV11-1 to TRBJ1-1; D may be TRBD1 (6 bases). V was shortened by 3 bases and J by 1 base, with 9 bases between the two germline ends. Germline V gives CDR1 SGHAT, CDR2 FQDESV (reference sequence). This CDR3 contains 14 residues. The CDR3 DNA reads TGTGCCAGCAGCTTTCAGGGGACGAACACTGAAGCTTTCTTT. Residues: CASSFQGTNTEAFF.

The rearrangement links TRBV30 to TRBJ2-3; D is perhaps TRBD1 (6 bases). CDR1 is GTSNPN and CDR2 is SVGIG in the germline V gene (reference sequence). CDR3 length: 13 amino acids. V dropped 1 base and J dropped 6 bases, with 11 bases sitting between them. This chain's CDR3 is CAWSAGARDTQYF. The CDR3 DNA is TGTGCCTGGAGTGCAGGGGCTAGGGATACGCAGTATTTT.

Regarding this clone: One junction end disagrees with the germline gene, perhaps due to a read error. The V call is TRBV3-1 (or the pseudogene TRBV3-2), the J call TRBJ1-5; possibly TRBD1 for D (6 bases). CDR1 LGHDT and CDR2 YNNKEL come from the germline V gene (reference sequence). The CDR3 extends over 14 amino acids. CDR3 sequence: CASSQDNRDGAQHF. DNA of the CDR3: TGTGCCAGCAGTCAAGATAACAGGGATGGGGCCCAGCATTTT.

This chain links TRBV28 with TRBJ2-5; D is uncertain. V was pared by 2 bases and J by 5 bases, with 12 bases between. CDR1 is MDHEN, CDR2 SYDVKM, per germline. CDR3 length: 14 residues. In DNA form, the CDR3 reads TGTGCCAGCAGTTTAAAACAGACCTTTGAGACCCAGTACTTC. Translated, it gives CASSLKQTFETQYF.

The chain recombines TRBV25-1 with TRBJ1-2, with a possible D match to TRBD1 (5 bases). This CDR3 spans 13 amino acids. V was shortened by 5 bases and J by 4 bases, with 11 bases between the two germline ends. Germline CDR1 is MGHDK and CDR2 is SYGVNS. The CDR3 sequence is CASSTQETYGYTF. The CDR3 bases are TGTGCCAGCAGTACACAGGAGACCTATGGCTACACCTTC.